This T cell receptor (beta chain) was sequenced for a study of blood T cell repertoires in COVID-19. Study-wide background: Nucleic acid was either cDNA or gDNA, and it came from T cells, B-cell-depleted T cells, or PBMCs.

Original analysis: Amplifying reference gene primers gave estimates of nucleated cell counts. Profiled with immunoSEQ multiplex PCR; TCRdb holds only in-frame clones, not every one. V and J calls and clone size are as listed in that table; D and trimming were resolved from the DNA. The sample gives 350,000 to 450,000 clones, 86% of which show up once; around 7.5% is in the top ten. The CDR3 has 13 residues. From germline, CDR1 is SNHLY and CDR2 FYNNEI. Trimming left V 7 bases short and J 2 bases short, with 12 bases between. Seattle participants joined during active infection and were tracked over time.

This receptor was obtained from a woman aged 55-70 years with COVID-19, enrolled during active disease. V and J are TRBV2 and TRBJ2-7, with a tentative D call TRBD1 (6 bases). The specimen was peripheral blood. CDR3 nucleotide sequence: TGTGCCAGCAACCGACAGGTACCCTACGAGCAGTACTTC. Residues: CASNRQVPYEQYF.